This is a list of T cell receptor beta chains from one sample in a study of blood T cells in healthy people across ages. A single record per CDR3 protein comes from TCRdb applying MiXCR to the 5' RACE reads. The sample yields 350,000 to 450,000 distinct CDR3 sequences, roughly half seen once. The material sequenced was blood. The source of these receptors is a man aged 55-75 years in good health. CDR3s include the opening cysteine and the closing phenylalanine or tryptophan. The order of the fields is J gene, V gene, CDR3 protein.

TRBJ2-1,TRBV6-5,CATTRYNEQFF
TRBJ2-1,TRBV24-1,CATSDNGGGKYNEQFF
TRBJ2-5,TRBV20-1,CSARVGRGETQYF
TRBJ1-2,TRBV29-1,CSVEGWGALNYGYTF
TRBJ2-5,TRBV12-3/TRBV12-4,CASSWTGEKTQYF
TRBJ2-1,TRBV7-8,CASSFVGGNNEQFF
TRBJ1-2,TRBV5-1,CASSTTTGNYGYTF
TRBJ1-2,TRBV20-1,CSAGTGGNYGYTF
TRBJ2-6,TRBV4-3,CASSQGRAGANVLTF
TRBJ2-5,TRBV7-2,CASTSRGLALKETQYF